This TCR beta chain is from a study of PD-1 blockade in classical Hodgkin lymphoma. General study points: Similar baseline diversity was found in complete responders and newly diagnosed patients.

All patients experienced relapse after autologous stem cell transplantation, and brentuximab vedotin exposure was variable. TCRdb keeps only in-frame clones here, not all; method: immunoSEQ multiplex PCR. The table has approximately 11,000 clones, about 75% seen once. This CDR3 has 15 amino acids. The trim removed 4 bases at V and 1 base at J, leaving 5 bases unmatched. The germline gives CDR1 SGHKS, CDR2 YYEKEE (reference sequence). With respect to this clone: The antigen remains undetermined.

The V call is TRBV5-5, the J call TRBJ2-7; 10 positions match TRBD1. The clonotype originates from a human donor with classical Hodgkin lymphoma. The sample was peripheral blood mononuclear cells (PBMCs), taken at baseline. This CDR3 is CASSRTGGNSYEQYF. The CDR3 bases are TGTGCCAGCAGCCGGACAGGGGGTAATTCCTACGAGCAGTACTTC.